These 15 T cell receptor beta chains were sequenced from one sample in a study of blood T cell repertoires in COVID-19. Libraries were prepared by immunoSEQ multiplex PCR; TCRdb keeps only in-frame clonotypes and omits some of them. This sample has 150,000 to 200,000 clones, with 75% to 85% found just once. The specimen was PBMCs or T cells enriched from blood (not recorded which). The receptor source for this set is a woman aged 50 to 60 with acute COVID-19.

The rearrangement uses TRBV28 and TRBJ2-2; D is possibly TRBD2 (6 bases). CDR1 MDHEN and CDR2 SYDVKM come from the germline V gene. There are 18 residues in the CDR3. Trimming took off 3 bases at V and 1 base at J, with 18 bases between the two ends. The CDR3 DNA reads TGTGCCAGCAGTTTTCCCTCCCTGGGGACTGGGAACACCGGGGAGCTGTTTTTT. It codes for CASSFPSLGTGNTGELFF.

The chain is built from TRBV28 and TRBJ2-6, with 7 bases lining up with TRBD2. CDR1 MDHEN and CDR2 SYDVKM come from the germline V gene. After removal of 6 bases from V and 2 bases from J, the junction contained 13 bases not matched to a gene. This CDR3 contains 18 residues. This chain's CDR3 is CASSLLWEGRAGANVLTF. The CDR3 region has the DNA TGTGCCAGCAGCCTCCTCTGGGAGGGAAGGGCTGGGGCCAACGTCCTGACTTTC.

This clone was counted once. At one end, the junction sequence differs from germline, possibly due to a read error. This chain links TRBV2 with TRBJ2-5; D not resolved. Germline V gives CDR1 SNHLY, CDR2 FYNNEI. The CDR3 has 13 residues. This CDR3 is CASSEEGPLGPDF. CDR3 nucleotide sequence: TGTGCCAGCAGTGAAGAAGGCCCTCTTGGGCCCGACTTC.

The chain carries TRBV5-1 and TRBJ2-2, with no clear D. This CDR3 has 16 residues. Germline V gives CDR1 SGHRS, CDR2 YFSETQ. The V end was cut by 0 bases, the J end by 6 bases, with 15 bases between. The CDR3 sequence: CASSLARGTSAGELFF. The DNA of the CDR3 is TGCGCCAGCAGCTTGGCGCGCGGAACCTCGGCCGGGGAGCTGTTTTTT.

The chain combines TRBV10-3 with TRBJ2-3; 11 nucleotides line up with TRBD2. J was trimmed by 1 base and V by 6 bases; bases with no gene match: 9. There are 17 residues in the CDR3. The germline V gene has CDR1 ENHRY and CDR2 SYGVKD. The CDR3 DNA reads TGTGCCATCAGCCCTGTAGCGGGGGGGCGCGGCACAGATACGCAGTATTTT. This translates into CAISPVAGGRGTDTQYF.

The rearrangement uses TRBV13 and TRBJ1-6; TRBD1 agrees at 7 bases. V was pared by 8 bases and J by 3 bases, with 7 bases of the junction left unmatched. The length of the CDR3 is 15 residues. Germline V gene sequence: CDR1 PRHDT, CDR2 FYEKMQ (reference sequence). CDR3 in DNA: TGTGCCAGCCTGTCCCGGGACAGCTATAATTCACCCCTCCACTTT. It translates to CASLSRDSYNSPLHF.

V gene TRBV24-1 combines with J gene TRBJ1-2; 10 bases fit TRBD1. Unmatched junction bases numbered 8, after V lost 4 bases and J lost 4 bases. This CDR3 comprises 16 residues. Per germline, CDR1 KGHDR and CDR2 SFDVKD. Written as DNA, the CDR3 is TGTGCCACCAGTGACACCGGGACAGGGGAGACCTATGGCTACACCTTC. As protein: CATSDTGTGETYGYTF.

The chain carries TRBV2 and TRBJ1-2, with D possibly TRBD1 on 5 matching bases. V lost 7 bases and J lost 0, with 12 bases in between. CDR3 length: 14 residues. Germline CDR1 SNHLY, CDR2 FYNNEI. CDR3 coding DNA: TGTGCCAGCATTACAGGTCGTACTAACTATGGCTACACCTTC. Translation gives CASITGRTNYGYTF.

The rearrangement links TRBV28 to TRBJ1-2; 9 nucleotides agree with TRBD1. Germline trimming cut 4 bases from V and 8 bases from J; bases unmatched to any gene: 8. This CDR3 contains 14 residues. Germline CDR1 MDHEN, CDR2 SYDVKM. CDR3 sequence reads: CASSSPGQGLGYTF. The CDR3 nucleotides are TGTGCCAGCAGTTCTCCGGGACAGGGCCTCGGCTACACCTTC.

The chain recombines TRBV2 with TRBJ1-2; D is ambiguous. V shed 3 bases and J shed 5 bases, with 7 bases lying between them. Per the germline V gene, CDR1 is SNHLY and CDR2 is FYNNEI. The CDR3 totals 12 residues. CDR3 coding DNA: TGTGCCAGCAGTGACAGGATGTATGGCTACACCTTC. This gives the protein CASSDRMYGYTF.

The chain employs TRBV19 and TRBJ1-5; TRBD1 matches 8 bases. The germline CDR1 and CDR2 sequences are LNHDA and SQIVND (reference sequence). The CDR3 consists of 14 residues. With 9 bases clipped from V and 6 bases from J, the junction kept 10 bases outside the gene matches. The CDR3 DNA follows: TGTGCCAGCACCCTTCAGGGGGCAGGTCAGCCCCAGCATTTT. Protein: CASTLQGAGQPQHF.

The genes are TRBV2 and TRBJ2-2; no clear D gene. The V and J ends lost 2 bases and 8 bases respectively, with 12 bases between them. CDR3 length: 14 residues. Germline lookup yields CDR1 SNHLY and CDR2 FYNNEI. CDR3 amino acids: CASSEYQAPGELFF. CDR3 sequence (DNA): TGTGCCAGCAGTGAATACCAGGCACCGGGGGAGCTGTTTTTT.

The rearrangement links TRBV14 to TRBJ1-4; D gene unclear. Germline V gives CDR1 SGHDN, CDR2 FVKESK. V lost 4 bases and J lost 5, with 8 bases in between. This CDR3 comprises 13 residues. CDR3 region: CASSPRWNEKLFF. The CDR3 coding sequence is TGTGCCAGCAGCCCTCGGTGGAATGAAAAACTGTTTTTT.

This sequence joins TRBV29-1 and TRBJ1-2, with 8 bases aligning to TRBD1. Germline loops: CDR1 SQVTM, CDR2 ANQGSEA. The CDR3 extends over 19 amino acids. J lost 1 base, V lost 0 bases, and 16 bases had no gene match. The CDR3 protein is CSVEDPGPGGAWVNYGYTF. The CDR3 region has the DNA TGCAGCGTTGAAGATCCGGGTCCAGGGGGCGCGTGGGTTAACTATGGCTACACCTTC. Variable domain in full (rest from reference TRBV29-1 and TRBJ1-2): SAVISQKPSRDICQRGTSLTIQCQVDSQVTMMFWYRQQPGQSLTLIATANQGSEATYESGFVIDKFPISRPNLTFSTLTVSNMSPEDSSIYLCSVEDPGPGGAWVNYGYTFGSGTRLTVV.

The J gene is TRBJ1-1, the V gene TRBV2; 8 nucleotides match TRBD1. This CDR3 is built from 15 residues. With V trimmed by 6 bases and J by 3 bases, 9 bases remained unmatched. CDR1 is SNHLY and CDR2 is FYNNEI in the germline V gene. The CDR3 region is CASRIFQGADTEAFF. The CDR3 bases are TGTGCCAGCAGGATATTTCAGGGGGCGGACACTGAAGCTTTCTTT.